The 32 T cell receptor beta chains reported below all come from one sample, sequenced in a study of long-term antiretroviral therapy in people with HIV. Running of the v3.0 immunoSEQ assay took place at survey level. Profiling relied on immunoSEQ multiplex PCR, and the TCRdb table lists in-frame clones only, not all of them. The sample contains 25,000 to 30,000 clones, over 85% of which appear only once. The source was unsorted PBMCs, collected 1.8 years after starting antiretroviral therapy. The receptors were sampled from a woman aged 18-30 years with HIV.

The CDR3 reads CSARLTDQPQHF. In DNA form, the CDR3 reads TGCAGCGCTCGACTAACCGATCAGCCCCAGCATTTT. The V gene is TRBV29-1, the J gene TRBJ1-5; D unclear. This CDR3 is built from 12 residues. The V gene's germline CDR1 is SQVTM and CDR2 ANQGSEA. Trimming shortened V by 7 bases and J by 5 bases, and 12 bases separated the two germline ends. The variable domain in full, with the rest retrieved from reference TRBV29-1 and TRBJ1-5, is SAVISQKPSRDICQRGTSLTIQCQVDSQVTMMFWYRQQPGQSLTLIATANQGSEATYESGFVIDKFPISRPNLTFSTLTVSNMSPEDSSIYLCSARLTDQPQHFGDGTRLSIL.

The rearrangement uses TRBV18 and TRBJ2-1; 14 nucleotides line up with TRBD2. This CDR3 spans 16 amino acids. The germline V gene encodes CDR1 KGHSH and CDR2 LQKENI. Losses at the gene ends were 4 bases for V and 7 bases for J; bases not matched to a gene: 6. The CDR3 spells CASSLRLAGGNNEQFF. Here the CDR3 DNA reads TGTGCCAGCTCACTACGACTAGCGGGAGGGAATAATGAGCAGTTCTTC. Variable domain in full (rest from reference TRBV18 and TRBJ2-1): NAGVMQNPRHLVRRRGQEARLRCSPMKGHSHVYWYRQLPEEGLKFMVYLQKENIIDESGMPKERFSAEFPKEGPSILRIQQVVRGDSAAYFCASSLRLAGGNNEQFFGPGTRLTVL.

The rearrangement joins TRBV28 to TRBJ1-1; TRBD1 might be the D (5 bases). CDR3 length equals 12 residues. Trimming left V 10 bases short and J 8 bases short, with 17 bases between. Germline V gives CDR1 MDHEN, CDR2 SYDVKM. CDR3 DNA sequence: TGTGCCAACGTGGGGCATACGAAGGAAGCTTTCTTT. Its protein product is CANVGHTKEAFF.

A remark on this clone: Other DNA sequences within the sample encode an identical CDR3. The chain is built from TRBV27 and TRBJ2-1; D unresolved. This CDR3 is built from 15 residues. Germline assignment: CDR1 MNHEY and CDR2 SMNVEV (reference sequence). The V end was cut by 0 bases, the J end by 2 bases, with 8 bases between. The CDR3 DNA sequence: TGTGCCAGCAGTTTATCGGGGTCCCCCTACAATGAGCAGTTCTTC. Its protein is CASSLSGSPYNEQFF.

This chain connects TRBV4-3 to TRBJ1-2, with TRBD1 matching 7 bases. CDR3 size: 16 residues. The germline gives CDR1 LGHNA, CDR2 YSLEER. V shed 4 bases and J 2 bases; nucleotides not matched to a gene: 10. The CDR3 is CASSPNRGFVNYGYTF. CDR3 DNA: TGCGCCAGCAGCCCTAACAGGGGCTTCGTAAACTATGGCTACACCTTC.

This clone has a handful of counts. CDR3 protein: CASRDRGFEQYF. Here the CDR3 DNA reads TGTGCCAGCCGTGACAGGGGATTCGAGCAGTACTTC. The rearrangement uses TRBV7-9 and TRBJ2-7; 8 bases are a match to TRBD1. The trim removed 8 bases at V and 6 bases at J, leaving 6 bases unmatched. This CDR3 has 12 residues. The V gene's germline CDR1 is SEHNR and CDR2 FQNEAQ (reference sequence).

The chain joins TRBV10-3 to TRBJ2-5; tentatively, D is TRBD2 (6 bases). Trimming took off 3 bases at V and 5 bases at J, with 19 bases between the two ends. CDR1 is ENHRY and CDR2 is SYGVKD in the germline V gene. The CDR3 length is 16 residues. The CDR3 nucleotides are TGTGCCATCAGTGAATGGCGGGGACGAGGTCGGGAGACCCAGTACTTC. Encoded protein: CAISEWRGRGRETQYF.

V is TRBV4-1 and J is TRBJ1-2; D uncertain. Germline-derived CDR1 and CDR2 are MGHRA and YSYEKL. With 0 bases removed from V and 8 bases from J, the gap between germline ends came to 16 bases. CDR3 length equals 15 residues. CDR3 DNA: TGCGCCAGCAGCCAAGATATTACCCGATCAGAGGGCTACACCTTC. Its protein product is CASSQDITRSEGYTF.

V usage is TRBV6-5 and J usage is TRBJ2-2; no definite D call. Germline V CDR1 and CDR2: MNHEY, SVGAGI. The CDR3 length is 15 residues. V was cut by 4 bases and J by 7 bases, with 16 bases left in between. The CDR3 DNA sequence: TGTGCCAGCAGTTCACTGGGTCTATCGGTCGGGGAGCTGTTTTTT. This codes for CASSSLGLSVGELFF.

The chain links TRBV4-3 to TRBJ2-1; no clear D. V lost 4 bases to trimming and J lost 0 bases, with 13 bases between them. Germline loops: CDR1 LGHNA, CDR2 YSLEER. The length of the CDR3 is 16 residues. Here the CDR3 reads CASSPGPDHSYNEQFF. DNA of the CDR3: TGCGCCAGCAGCCCCGGACCCGATCACTCCTACAATGAGCAGTTCTTC.

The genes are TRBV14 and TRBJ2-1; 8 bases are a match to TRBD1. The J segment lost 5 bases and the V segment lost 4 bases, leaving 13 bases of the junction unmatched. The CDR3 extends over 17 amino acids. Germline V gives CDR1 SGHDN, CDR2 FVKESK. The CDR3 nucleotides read TGTGCCAGCAGCCTAAGGGACAGGACAACCCCCGACAATGAGCAGTTCTTC. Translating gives CASSLRDRTTPDNEQFF.

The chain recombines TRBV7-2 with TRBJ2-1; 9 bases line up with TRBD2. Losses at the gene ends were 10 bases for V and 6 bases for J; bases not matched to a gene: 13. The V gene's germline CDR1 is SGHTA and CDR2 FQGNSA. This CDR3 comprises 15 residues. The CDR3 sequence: CATGIAGEGVNEQFF. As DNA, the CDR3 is TGTGCCACCGGTATAGCGGGAGAGGGGGTCAATGAGCAGTTCTTC.

CDR3 loop: CASSLTRVGAPYNEQFF. The CDR3, as DNA: TGTGCCAGCAGTTTAACGCGTGTCGGAGCCCCTTACAATGAGCAGTTCTTC. The V call is TRBV28, the J call TRBJ2-1; D gene uncertain. The germline V and J ends were trimmed by 2 bases and 4 bases, with 18 bases remaining between them. There are 17 residues in the CDR3. Germline CDR1 MDHEN, CDR2 SYDVKM.

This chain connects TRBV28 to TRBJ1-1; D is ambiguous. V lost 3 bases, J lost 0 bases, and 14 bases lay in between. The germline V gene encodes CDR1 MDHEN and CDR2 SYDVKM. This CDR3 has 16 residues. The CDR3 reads CASSLFGLRVNTEAFF. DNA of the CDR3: TGTGCCAGCAGTTTGTTCGGGCTGAGGGTGAACACTGAAGCTTTCTTT.

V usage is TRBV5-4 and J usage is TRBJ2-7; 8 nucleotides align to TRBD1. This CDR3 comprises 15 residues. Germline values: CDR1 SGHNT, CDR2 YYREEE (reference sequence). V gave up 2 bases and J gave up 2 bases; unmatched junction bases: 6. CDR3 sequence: CASSFRDRGAYEQYF. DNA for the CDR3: TGTGCCAGCAGCTTTCGAGACAGGGGTGCCTACGAGCAGTACTTC. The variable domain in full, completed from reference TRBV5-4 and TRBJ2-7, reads ETGVTQSPTHLIKTRGQQVTLRCSSQSGHNTVSWYQQALGQGPQFIFQYYREEENGRGNFPPRFSGLQFPNYSSELNVNALELDDSALYLCASSFRDRGAYEQYFGPGTRLTVT.

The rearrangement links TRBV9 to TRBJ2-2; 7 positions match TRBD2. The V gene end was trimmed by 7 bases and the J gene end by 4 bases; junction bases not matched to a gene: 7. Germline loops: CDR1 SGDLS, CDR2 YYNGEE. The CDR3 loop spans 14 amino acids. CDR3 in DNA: TGTGCCAGCGCTTTAGCGGGCCGCACCGGGGAGCTGTTTTTT. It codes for CASALAGRTGELFF. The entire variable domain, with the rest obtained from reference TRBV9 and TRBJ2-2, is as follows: DSGVTQTPKHLITATGQRVTLRCSPRSGDLSVYWYQQSLDQGLQFLIQYYNGEERAKGNILERFSAQQFPDLHSELNLSSLELGDSALYFCASALAGRTGELFFGEGSRLTVL.

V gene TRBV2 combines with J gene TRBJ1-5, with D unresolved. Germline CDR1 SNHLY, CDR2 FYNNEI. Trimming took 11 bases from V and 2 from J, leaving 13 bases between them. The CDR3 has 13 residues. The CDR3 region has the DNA TGTGCCGCCCGGGCCGAGCGCAATCAGCCCCAGCATTTT. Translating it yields CAARAERNQPQHF.

CDR3 DNA sequence: TGTGCCAGCAGTTTAAGAAGCACAGATACGCAGTATTTT. It is translated as CASSLRSTDTQYF. The chain combines TRBV28 with TRBJ2-3; no clear D gene. The CDR3 loop spans 13 amino acids. Germline V gene sequence: CDR1 MDHEN, CDR2 SYDVKM. Trimming removed 2 bases at V and 0 bases at J, with 3 bases between.

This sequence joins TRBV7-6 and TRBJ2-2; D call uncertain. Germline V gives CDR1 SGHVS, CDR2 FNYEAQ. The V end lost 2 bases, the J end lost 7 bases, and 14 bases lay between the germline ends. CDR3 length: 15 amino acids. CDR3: CASSLNPGYGGELFF. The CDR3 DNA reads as TGTGCCAGCAGCTTAAATCCAGGCTACGGCGGGGAGCTGTTTTTT.

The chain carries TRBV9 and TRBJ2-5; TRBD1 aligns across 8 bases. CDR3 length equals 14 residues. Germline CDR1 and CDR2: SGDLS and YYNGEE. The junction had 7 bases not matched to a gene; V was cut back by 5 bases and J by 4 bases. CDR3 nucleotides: TGTGCCAGCAGTCAGGGGGCATCGGGAGAGACCCAGTACTTC. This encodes CASSQGASGETQYF.

As DNA, the CDR3 is TGTGCCAGCAGTTACGGAGTCGAGCAGTACTTC. It is translated as CASSYGVEQYF. The chain is built from TRBV6-5 and TRBJ2-7; D gene ambiguous. With 2 bases removed from V and 6 bases from J, the gap between germline ends came to 5 bases. The germline gives CDR1 MNHEY, CDR2 SVGAGI. This CDR3 is built from 11 residues.

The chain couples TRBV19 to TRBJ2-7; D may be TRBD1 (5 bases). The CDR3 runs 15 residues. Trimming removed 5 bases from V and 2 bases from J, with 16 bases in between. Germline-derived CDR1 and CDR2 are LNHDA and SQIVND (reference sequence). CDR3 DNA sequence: TGTGCCAGTAGTGGGGCTCAGGGAATCCCCTACGAGCAGTACTTC. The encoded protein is CASSGAQGIPYEQYF.

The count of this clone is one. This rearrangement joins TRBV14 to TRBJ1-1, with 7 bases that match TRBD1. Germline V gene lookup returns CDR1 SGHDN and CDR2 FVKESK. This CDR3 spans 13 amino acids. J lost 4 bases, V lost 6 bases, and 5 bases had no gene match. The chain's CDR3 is CASSPGQLTEAFF. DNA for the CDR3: TGTGCCAGCAGTCCGGGACAGCTCACTGAAGCTTTCTTT.

The chain's CDR3 is CASSLGLGSYEQYF. Written as DNA, the CDR3 is TGTGCCAGCAGCTTAGGACTGGGCTCCTACGAGCAGTACTTC. The chain combines TRBV7-2 with TRBJ2-7; D remains unclear. CDR1 and CDR2 from the germline V gene are SGHTA and FQGNSA. Trimming took 1 base from V and 0 from J, leaving 7 bases between them. The CDR3 runs 14 residues.

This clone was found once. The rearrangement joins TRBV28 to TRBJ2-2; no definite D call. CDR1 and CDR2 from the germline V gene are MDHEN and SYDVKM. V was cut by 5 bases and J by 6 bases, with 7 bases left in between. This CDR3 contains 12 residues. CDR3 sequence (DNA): TGTGCCAGCAGTCTGTGGCCCGGGGAGCTGTTTTTT. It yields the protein CASSLWPGELFF.

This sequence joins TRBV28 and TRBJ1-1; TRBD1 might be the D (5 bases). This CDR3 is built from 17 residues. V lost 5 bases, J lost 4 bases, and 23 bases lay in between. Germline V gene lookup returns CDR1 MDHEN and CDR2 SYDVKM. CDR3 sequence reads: CASSQAQGRFTLTEAFF. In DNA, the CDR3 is TGTGCCAGCAGTCAAGCCCAGGGACGGTTTACTCTCACTGAAGCTTTCTTT.

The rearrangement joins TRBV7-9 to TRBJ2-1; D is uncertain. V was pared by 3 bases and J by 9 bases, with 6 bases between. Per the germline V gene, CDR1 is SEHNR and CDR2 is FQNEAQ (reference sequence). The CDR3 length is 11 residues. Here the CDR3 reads CASSFNPEQFF. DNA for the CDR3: TGTGCCAGCAGCTTTAACCCTGAGCAGTTCTTC.

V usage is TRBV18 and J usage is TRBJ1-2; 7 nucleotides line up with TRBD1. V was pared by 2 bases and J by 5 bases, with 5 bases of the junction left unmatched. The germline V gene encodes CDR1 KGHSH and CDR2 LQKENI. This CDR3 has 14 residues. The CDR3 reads CASSPAGGSYGYTF. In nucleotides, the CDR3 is TGTGCCAGCTCACCAGCAGGGGGAAGTTATGGCTACACCTTC.

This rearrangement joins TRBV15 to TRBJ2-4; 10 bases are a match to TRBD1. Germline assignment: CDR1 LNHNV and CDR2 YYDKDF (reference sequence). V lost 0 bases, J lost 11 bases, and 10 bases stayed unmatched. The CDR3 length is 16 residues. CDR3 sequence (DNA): TGTGCCACCAGCAGAGAAGGGGGACAGGGGATCCCCGTTCAGTACTTC. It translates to CATSREGGQGIPVQYF.

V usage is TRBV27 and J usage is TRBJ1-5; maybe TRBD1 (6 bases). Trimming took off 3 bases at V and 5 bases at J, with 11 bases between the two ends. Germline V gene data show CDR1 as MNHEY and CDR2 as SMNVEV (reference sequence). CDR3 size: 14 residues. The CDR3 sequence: CASSFVAGDQPQHF. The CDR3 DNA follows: TGTGCCAGCAGTTTTGTGGCAGGGGATCAGCCCCAGCATTTT.

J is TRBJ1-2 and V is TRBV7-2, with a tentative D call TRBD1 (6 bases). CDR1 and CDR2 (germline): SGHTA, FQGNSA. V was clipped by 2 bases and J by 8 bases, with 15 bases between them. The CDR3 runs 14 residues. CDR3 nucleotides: TGTGCCAGCAGCTTAAGTTTTAGTGGGGGCGGCTACACCTTC. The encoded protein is CASSLSFSGGGYTF. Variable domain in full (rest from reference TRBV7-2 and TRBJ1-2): GAGVSQSPSNKVTEKGKDVELRCDPISGHTALYWYRQSLGQGLEFLIYFQGNSAPDKSGLPSDRFSAERTGGSVSTLTIQRTQQEDSAVYLCASSLSFSGGGYTFGSGTRLTVV.

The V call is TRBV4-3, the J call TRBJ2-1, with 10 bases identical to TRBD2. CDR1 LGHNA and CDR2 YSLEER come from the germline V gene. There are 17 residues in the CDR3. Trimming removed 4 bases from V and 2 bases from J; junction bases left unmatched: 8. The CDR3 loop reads CASSPKTSGYTYNEQFF. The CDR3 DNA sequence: TGCGCCAGCAGCCCCAAGACTAGCGGGTATACCTACAATGAGCAGTTCTTC.